This T cell receptor beta chain appears in the sequencing data of a study of blood T cells in healthy people across ages (dated by TCRdb to the mid-2010s). Study-level background: In model experiments, template switching captured about one uniquely barcoded TCR beta cDNA molecule for every two T cells. To track age-related changes in TCR beta repertoire diversity, the study relied on deep sequencing normalized with unique cDNA molecular identifiers. The donors were divided into four age groups: young (average roughly 17 years), middle-aged (almost 40), aged (about 60) and long-lived (roughly 86). Donors of different ages were randomly distributed across sequencing lanes to avoid experimental bias. Using the same blood draw, the study looked at two additional independent replicas of 1 million unique cDNA reads for two donors, one aged 18 to 30 and the other aged 80 or older. The paper's findings and limits, for the study overall: A strong correlation was found between observed TCR beta diversity and the percentage of naive T cells measured by flow cytometry. Donor CMV infection status was unknown, potentially confounding age-related changes in expanded clonotypes. Compared with the aged group, the long-lived group had more naive CD4+ T cells, fewer expanded clones and increased TCR diversity, a pattern suggesting age selection. Total diversity estimates from one million sequenced T cells were considered lower bounds and underestimates. Observed TCR beta diversity per million T cells fell roughly linearly with age, and a significant reduction was already apparent by age around 36. Bulk unsorted PBMC profiling prevented conclusive comparison of naive and antigen-experienced compartments.

V is cut back by 2 bases and J by 4 bases, with 10 bases in the junction unmatched. From the germline V gene, CDR1 is SGHAT and CDR2 is FQNNGV. The CDR3 spans 16 residues, from the cysteine through the phenylalanine. Only CDR3 DNA remains: 48 bases, in frame from the first base. Preparation of the library involved 5' RACE. Sequencing instrument: Illumina HiSeq 2500. The second PCR ran for roughly 7 to 11 cycles and used a J-beta primer mix along with a sample-barcoded 5' primer. A unique molecular identifier was introduced onto each TCR beta cDNA molecule by a template-switch 5' adaptor carrying 12 random nucleotides. Each sample yielded at least 2.5 million CDR3-containing paired-end reads. The Mint cDNA synthesis kit, primed by a TRBC-specific oligonucleotide, was used to synthesize first-strand cDNA from all RNA. Following uracil-DNA glycosylase treatment, all cDNA underwent a first 18-cycle PCR with the universal primers M1SS and BC2_uni_R. In the original analysis: Normalization of each sample was performed by random selection of 1 million high-quality reads, each carrying a distinct molecular identifier. Instead of being binned into consensus sequences, reads that shared molecular identifiers were thrown out. MiTCR, run with a Q25 quality threshold and the strictest error-elimination algorithm, handled CDR3 identification, clonotype clustering and error correction. Lower-bound total TCR beta diversity was estimated with a nonparametric unseen species model using Euler transformation. Using fastp trimming at Q25 and MiXCR clonotype assembly, TCRdb reanalyzed the public sequencing data and kept in-frame beta chains. One record per CDR3 amino acid sequence lists the most common genes and DNA. TCRdb's processing, not the authors', yielded these V and J calls. This sample has about 1.6 million distinct CDR3 sequences in its table, and about 31% of those were observed once. The ten largest clones add up to roughly 10% of the sample.

Turning to this clonotype: This clone's antigen is unknown. Per-nucleotide qualities are absent, and no much larger clonotype sits a single base away.

Systemically healthy Caucasian individuals from Russia, 35 to 50 in total and aged roughly 6 to 90 years, were included as donors. Each donor gave 8 to 10 milliliters of peripheral blood, drawn into EDTA-treated Vacutainer tubes. PBMCs were isolated by Ficoll-Paque density-gradient centrifugation, with at least 6 million obtained per sample. Trizol reagent was used to extract total RNA from the PBMCs, yielding at least 5.5 micrograms per sample. For every donor, an aliquot of PBMCs went through flow cytometry to measure the percentages of naive CD45RAhigh/CD27high T cells. The V gene is TRBV11-2 and the J gene is TRBJ1-2; 7 middle bases align to TRBD1. The sequencing input was blood. This sequence originates from a woman aged 25 to 45 in good health. The CDR3 region reads CASSLPGTVGFYGYTF. The DNA reads TGTGCCAGCAGCTTACCCGGGACAGTAGGATTCTATGGCTACACCTTC.